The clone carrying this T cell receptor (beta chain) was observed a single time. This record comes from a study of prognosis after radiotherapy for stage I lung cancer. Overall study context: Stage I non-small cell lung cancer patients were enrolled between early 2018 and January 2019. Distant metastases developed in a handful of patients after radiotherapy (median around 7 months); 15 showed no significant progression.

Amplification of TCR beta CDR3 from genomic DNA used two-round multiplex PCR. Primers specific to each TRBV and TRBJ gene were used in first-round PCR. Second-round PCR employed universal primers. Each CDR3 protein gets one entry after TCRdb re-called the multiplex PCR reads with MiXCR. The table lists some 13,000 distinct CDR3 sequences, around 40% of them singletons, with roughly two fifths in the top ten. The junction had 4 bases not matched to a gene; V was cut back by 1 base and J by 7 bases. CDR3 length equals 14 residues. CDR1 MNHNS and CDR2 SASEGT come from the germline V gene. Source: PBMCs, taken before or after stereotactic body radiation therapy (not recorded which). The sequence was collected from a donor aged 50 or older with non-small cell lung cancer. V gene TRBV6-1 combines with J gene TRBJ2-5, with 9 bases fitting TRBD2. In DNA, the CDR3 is TGTGCCAGCAGTGAAGGGATTAGCGGGGGGACCCAGTACTTC. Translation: CASSEGISGGTQYF.